The 25 T cell receptor beta chains presented below share a single source sample, sequenced in a study of cytomegalovirus exposure and HLA in healthy donors. The study ran its PCR with 60 Vbeta and 13 Jbeta primers. Data came from immunoSEQ multiplex PCR; TCRdb stores just in-frame clones and leaves some out. Among tens of thousands of clones listed, 86% were seen once. Sequenced input: PBMCs. These receptors originate from a young man in good health and CMV-seropositive.

This clone was seen only a few times. The chain links TRBV28 to TRBJ1-5; D is undetermined. Trimming left V 2 bases short and J 1 base short, with 9 bases between. The CDR3 has 15 residues. CDR1 is MDHEN, CDR2 SYDVKM, per germline. The chain's CDR3 is CASSLPRASNQPQHF. For the CDR3, the DNA is TGTGCCAGCAGTTTACCGCGGGCAAGCAATCAGCCCCAGCATTTT.

The chain couples TRBV5-1 to TRBJ2-7; the match to TRBD2 covers 10 bases. Germline CDR1 is SGHRS and CDR2 is YFSETQ. This CDR3 region has 15 residues. V trimming: 1 base; J trimming: 0 bases; junction bases outside the gene matches: 1. CDR3 protein: CASSLLAGVSYEQYF. The CDR3 DNA sequence: TGCGCCAGCAGCTTGCTAGCGGGAGTCTCCTACGAGCAGTACTTC. Looking up the rest from reference TRBV5-1 and TRBJ2-7 gives the full variable domain: KAGVTQTPRYLIKTRGQQVTLSCSPISGHRSVSWYQQTPGQGLQFLFEYFSETQRNKGNFPGRFSGRQFSNSRSEMNVSTLELGDSALYLCASSLLAGVSYEQYFGPGTRLTVT.

This clone showed up just a few times. This chain uses TRBV7-9 with TRBJ2-7; the match to TRBD2 covers 14 bases. The CDR3 is made up of 14 amino acids. The V segment lost 11 bases and the J segment 4 bases; nucleotides outside the gene matches: 7. CDR1 is SEHNR, CDR2 FQNEAQ, per germline (reference sequence). The CDR3 DNA sequence: TGTGCCGTTAAAGGGACTAGCGGGAGATACGAGCAGTACTTC. Translation: CAVKGTSGRYEQYF.

The chain carries TRBV4-1 and TRBJ1-1; D is unclear. Trimming removed 3 bases from V and 3 bases from J, with 14 bases in between. The CDR3 is 15 amino acids. The germline V gene encodes CDR1 MGHRA and CDR2 YSYEKL. The CDR3 region is CASSHATGSYTEAFF. Here the CDR3 DNA reads TGCGCCAGCAGCCATGCAACCGGGTCCTACACTGAAGCTTTCTTT.

This clone appeared a single time. The V and J genes are TRBV5-1 and TRBJ1-1; no definite D call. The V end lost 4 bases, the J end lost 2 bases, and 12 bases lay between the germline ends. CDR1 and CDR2 (germline): SGHRS, YFSETQ. The CDR3 totals 14 residues. CDR3 loop: CASSLWGDNTEAFF. CDR3 DNA: TGCGCCAGCAGCCTGTGGGGAGACAACACTGAAGCTTTCTTT.

The chain uses TRBV30 and TRBJ1-1; D uncertain. CDR3 length equals 12 residues. Germline CDR1 reads GTSNPN; CDR2 reads SVGIG (reference sequence). Trimming took 3 bases from V and 7 from J, leaving 12 bases between them. In DNA form, the CDR3 reads TGTGCCTGGAGCCGGAGGGAGAGTGAAGCTTTCTTT. The encoded protein is CAWSRRESEAFF.

The rearrangement joins TRBV28 to TRBJ1-1; D gene unclear. Germline values: CDR1 MDHEN, CDR2 SYDVKM. This CDR3 is built from 14 residues. V was shortened by 7 bases and J by 2 bases, with 14 bases between the two germline ends. CDR3 in DNA: TGTGCCAGCATCATTCCGACACCAAACACTGAAGCTTTCTTT. Amino acid sequence: CASIIPTPNTEAFF.

In this sample, this clone turned up a few times. The rearrangement uses TRBV25-1 and TRBJ2-7, with TRBD1 matching over 7 bases. From germline, CDR1 is MGHDK and CDR2 SYGVNS. With V trimmed by 7 bases and J by 7 bases, 7 bases remained unmatched. The CDR3 has 12 amino acids. In nucleotides, the CDR3 is TGTGCCAGCACCCTTACAGGGGATGAGCAGTACTTC. This encodes CASTLTGDEQYF.

The chain combines TRBV28 with TRBJ2-3, with TRBD2 matching 12 bases. This CDR3 has 16 residues. Looked up from germline, CDR1 is MDHEN and CDR2 is SYDVKM. V trimming: 4 bases; J trimming: 2 bases; junction bases outside the gene matches: 4. The CDR3 DNA reads TGTGCCAGCAGTTCCGGACTAGCGGGACCCACAGATACGCAGTATTTT. Protein: CASSSGLAGPTDTQYF.

This rearrangement joins TRBV6-6 to TRBJ2-7, with D perhaps TRBD1 (6 bases). Germline V lookup: CDR1 MNHNY, CDR2 SVGAGI (reference sequence). The V end lost 0 bases, the J end lost 2 bases, and 14 bases lay between the germline ends. The CDR3 contains 16 residues. CDR3 in amino acids: CASSYSPQGITYEQYF. In nucleotides, the CDR3 is TGTGCCAGCAGTTACTCTCCCCAGGGGATAACCTACGAGCAGTACTTC.

This clone was counted a single time. The chain joins TRBV5-1 to TRBJ2-3; 10 bases align to TRBD1. Germline-derived CDR1 and CDR2 are SGHRS and YFSETQ. The CDR3 is 14 residues long. V shed 4 bases, J shed 5 bases, and the junction held 4 bases outside the gene matches. CDR3: CASSPGTGEDTQYF. CDR3 DNA sequence: TGCGCCAGCAGCCCAGGGACAGGGGAAGATACGCAGTATTTT.

The V gene is TRBV5-4, the J gene TRBJ2-3, with TRBD1 identical over 10 bases. The ends lost 0 bases at V and 4 bases at J; junction bases unmatched: 5. Germline V gives CDR1 SGHNT, CDR2 YYREEE (reference sequence). The CDR3 totals 16 residues. CDR3 in amino acids: CASSLADRGDADTQYF. CDR3 DNA sequence: TGTGCCAGCAGCTTGGCGGACAGGGGGGACGCAGATACGCAGTATTTT.

The CDR3 here is CASGRALGASSYNEQFF. Written as DNA, the CDR3 is TGTGCTAGTGGCAGGGCGCTTGGCGCGAGCTCCTACAATGAGCAGTTCTTC. The V and J genes are TRBV12-5 and TRBJ2-1; the D gene is possibly TRBD1 (5 bases). CDR1 LGHNT and CDR2 FRNRAP come from the germline V gene. Trimming left V 6 bases short and J 0 bases short, with 18 bases between. The CDR3 sequence is 17 residues long. Drawing the rest from reference TRBV12-5 and TRBJ2-1, the complete variable domain is DARVTQTPRHKVTEMGQEVTMRCQPILGHNTVFWYRQTMMQGLELLAYFRNRAPLDDSGMPKDRFSAEMPDATLATLKIQPSEPRDSAVYFCASGRALGASSYNEQFFGPGTRLTVL.

The chain uses TRBV2 and TRBJ1-2; 9 bases agree with TRBD1. There are 13 residues in the CDR3. In germline, CDR1 is SNHLY, CDR2 FYNNEI. The junction had 5 bases not matched to a gene; V was cut back by 6 bases and J by 6 bases. The CDR3 sequence: CASREGQGDGYTF. Written as DNA, the CDR3 is TGTGCCAGCAGGGAGGGACAGGGAGATGGCTACACCTTC.

This chain connects TRBV10-3 to TRBJ1-1; D uncertain. The CDR3 runs to 12 residues. V lost 3 bases and J 4 bases, leaving 6 bases between the germline ends. The germline gives CDR1 ENHRY, CDR2 SYGVKD. CDR3 amino acids: CAISDRRTEAFF. The CDR3, as DNA: TGTGCCATCAGTGACAGGCGCACTGAAGCTTTCTTT.

The rearrangement joins TRBV29-1 to TRBJ2-1; 10 bases are a match to TRBD2. Germline lookup yields CDR1 SQVTM and CDR2 ANQGSEA. The CDR3 is 16 residues long. V was pared by 3 bases and J by 4 bases, with 9 bases of the junction left unmatched. CDR3 sequence: CSVDGLAGDEYNEQFF. CDR3 DNA sequence: TGCAGCGTTGATGGGCTAGCGGGAGATGAGTACAATGAGCAGTTCTTC.

A single count supports this clone. This chain links TRBV7-2 with TRBJ1-1, with TRBD1 matching over 10 bases. The CDR3 covers 16 residues. Trimming removed 4 bases from V and 4 bases from J; junction bases left unmatched: 9. Germline assignment: CDR1 SGHTA and CDR2 FQGNSA. The CDR3 spells CASSYLGTGVTTEAFF. CDR3 bases: TGTGCCAGCAGCTACCTCGGGACAGGGGTTACCACTGAAGCTTTCTTT.

J is TRBJ2-3 and V is TRBV7-6; the D gene is possibly TRBD1 (6 bases). Trimming left V 1 base short and J 0 bases short, with 14 bases between. The germline V gene encodes CDR1 SGHVS and CDR2 FNYEAQ. The CDR3 covers 17 residues. The CDR3 DNA is TGTGCCAGCAGCTTAGGGCCGGGACACCGAAGCACAGATACGCAGTATTTT. Translation: CASSLGPGHRSTDTQYF. Filled out from reference TRBV7-6 and TRBJ2-3, the complete variable domain reads GAGVSQSPRYKVTKRGQDVALRCDPISGHVSLYWYRQALGQGPEFLTYFNYEAQQDKSGLPNDRFSAERPEGSISTLTIQRTEQRDSAMYRCASSLGPGHRSTDTQYFGPGTRLTVL.

J is TRBJ2-7 and V is TRBV2; TRBD1 might be the D (6 bases). Trimming took 7 bases from V and 0 from J, leaving 10 bases between them. The length of the CDR3 is 13 residues. CDR1 SNHLY and CDR2 FYNNEI come from the germline V gene. The CDR3 nucleotides read TGTGCCAGCAAGAGACAGGTCTCCTACGAGCAGTACTTC. The encoded protein is CASKRQVSYEQYF. Using reference TRBV2 and TRBJ2-7 for the parts outside the CDR3, the full variable domain is EPEVTQTPSHQVTQMGQEVILRCVPISNHLYFYWYRQILGQKVEFLVSFYNNEISEKSEIFDDQFSVERPDGSNFTLKIRSTKLEDSAMYFCASKRQVSYEQYFGPGTRLTVT.

The rearrangement joins TRBV5-1 to TRBJ2-2, with 10 bases fitting TRBD2. The CDR3 is 16 residues long. Germline CDR1 and CDR2: SGHRS and YFSETQ. Trimming removed 1 base from V and 0 bases from J; junction bases left unmatched: 0. The CDR3, as DNA: TGCGCCAGCAGCTTGACTAGCGGGGCGAACACCGGGGAGCTGTTTTTT. Translated, it gives CASSLTSGANTGELFF.

The J gene is TRBJ1-2, the V gene TRBV5-1; no clear D. V was clipped by 4 bases and J by 4 bases, with 17 bases between them. The germline CDR1 and CDR2 sequences are SGHRS and YFSETQ. The CDR3 runs 15 residues. Here the CDR3 reads CASSPRSESSYGYTF. CDR3 nucleotides: TGCGCCAGCAGCCCCCGGTCGGAGTCCTCCTATGGCTACACCTTC.

This sequence joins TRBV5-1 and TRBJ2-6, with a possible D match to TRBD2 (5 bases). The CDR3 length is 17 residues. Per germline, CDR1 SGHRS and CDR2 YFSETQ. Trimming removed 5 bases at V and 1 base at J, with 16 bases between. This CDR3 is CASRGLDFISGANVLTF. CDR3 nucleotides: TGCGCCAGCAGGGGTCTGGACTTTATTTCTGGGGCCAACGTCCTGACTTTC.

V and J are TRBV11-3 and TRBJ2-1; 14 bases align to TRBD2. V was clipped by 4 bases and J by 8 bases; unmatched bases: 10. This CDR3 is built from 17 residues. Germline CDR1 and CDR2: SGHNT and YENEEA. This chain's CDR3 is CASSSRLAGGPIHEQFF. The CDR3 DNA follows: TGTGCCAGCAGCTCCCGACTAGCGGGAGGGCCGATCCATGAGCAGTTCTTC. Looking up the rest from reference TRBV11-3 and TRBJ2-1 gives the full variable domain: EAGVVQSPRYKIIEKKQPVAFWCNPISGHNTLYWYLQNLGQGPELLIRYENEEAVDDSQLPKDRFSAERLKGVDSTLKIQPAELGDSAVYLCASSSRLAGGPIHEQFFGPGTRLTVL.

The V gene is TRBV5-4, the J gene TRBJ2-3; 10 bases align to TRBD1. Trimming took 3 bases from V and 5 from J; bases not matched to a gene: 6. This CDR3 is built from 15 residues. Germline-derived CDR1 and CDR2 are SGHNT and YYREEE (reference sequence). As DNA, the CDR3 is TGTGCCAGCAGCTCAGGACAGGGGGGAGGAGATACGCAGTATTTT. Residues: CASSSGQGGGDTQYF.

This chain connects TRBV7-8 to TRBJ2-2, with a possible D match to TRBD2 (6 bases). Trimming took off 5 bases at V and 6 bases at J, with 13 bases between the two ends. Germline CDR1 reads SGHVS; CDR2 reads FQNEAQ. The CDR3 length is 14 residues. The CDR3 coding sequence is TGTGCCAGCAGCCCTCGGAGGGCCCCCGGGGAGCTGTTTTTT. Protein sequence: CASSPRRAPGELFF.